The present T cell receptor beta chain was sequenced within a study of T cell responses to AZD1222 COVID-19 vaccine (dated by TCRdb to the early 2020s). In the study overall: AZD1222 recipients given second doses at about 4 weeks or at about 12 weeks were pooled, since spike-specific TCR depth and breadth were not found to differ between the two schedules. TCR sequencing was performed for about 250 trial participants, of whom about 210 were given two doses of AZD1222 and roughly 25 were given two doses of MenACWY control vaccine. Trial participants were enrolled into age subgroups of 18-55, 56-69 and 70-plus years, which contained roughly 150, 30 and 60 TCR-sequenced participants, respectively.

The CDR3 regions of human TCRbeta chains were analyzed by immunosequencing. For the original study's pipeline: Repertoire TCRs were matched against a reference library of SARS-CoV-2-specific TCRs generated with the MIRA antigen-specificity platform. Breadth was defined as the fraction of unique TCRs that were SARS-CoV-2-associated. Depth was defined as the fraction of total T cells that were SARS-CoV-2-associated. Each spike-specific TCR was assigned to its reactive spike region and to a CD4 or CD8 class using the MIRA data. Log10-transformed breadth and depth values were compared by one-way ANOVA with Sidak's multiple comparisons tests. This immuneACCESS table, as held by TCRdb, lists in-frame sequences with V and J called but not all clones. Of the missing ones, under half trace to an unresolved V gene in checked studies; the others have no known cause. V and J calls and clone size are as listed in that table; D and trimming were resolved from the DNA. The sample profile shows about 100,000 clones; around 90% of them were found once. The ten largest make up more than 1.5% of the sample.

A word on this clone: Its antigen has not been determined. No base quality information exists; no much larger clone differs at one position.

Spanning cysteine to phenylalanine, the CDR3 consists of 16 amino acids. Left in the record is the CDR3 DNA by itself, 48 bases read in frame from the first base. According to the germline V gene, CDR1 reads KGHSH and CDR2 reads LQKENI. Relative to germline, V is missing 8 bases and J is missing 4 bases, with 14 bases of the junction outside any gene match. What the research found in general, with its limitations: Most participants were white British and females outnumbered males, and the authors suggested that clonal diversity may have been underestimated. Because no samples from the day 14 peak response were available, repertoires could be characterized only after the peak T cell response. The 56-69-year group was small, and its depth increase did not reach significance, likely because of low power. CD4 TCRs associated with the vaccine covered the entire spike protein, and the dominant responses were in regions 160-218 and 743-854. Spike-specific TCR breadth and depth rose significantly after two AZD1222 doses compared with day 0 and with MenACWY recipients. Nearly half of unique spike-specific TCRs reportedly recognized epitopes outside regions mutated in the B.1.351 and B.1.1.7 variants. Conclusions about previously exposed vaccinees were limited because only six AZD1222 recipients were SARS-CoV-2 seropositive at baseline.

The label giving this sample's time point can be read as: baseline before first vaccination. The vaccinee samples were drawn from two UK trials, COV001 and COV002, one of which was a single-blind randomized controlled phase 2/3 trial testing AZD1222 (ChAdOx1 nCoV-19) in healthy adults. Trial participant PBMC samples were collected at day 0 and day 28 after the second dose for TCRbeta chain sequencing. This sequence uses TRBV18 and TRBJ1-3; TRBD1 matches 7 bases in the middle. The sequenced sample was peripheral blood, obtained on day 0 of AZD1222 vaccination. The sequence came from an adult in good health. The DNA sequence is as follows: TGTGCCAGCACCCAGAGCCGGGACAGACTGGGAAACACCATATATTTT. It codes for CASTQSRDRLGNTIYF.